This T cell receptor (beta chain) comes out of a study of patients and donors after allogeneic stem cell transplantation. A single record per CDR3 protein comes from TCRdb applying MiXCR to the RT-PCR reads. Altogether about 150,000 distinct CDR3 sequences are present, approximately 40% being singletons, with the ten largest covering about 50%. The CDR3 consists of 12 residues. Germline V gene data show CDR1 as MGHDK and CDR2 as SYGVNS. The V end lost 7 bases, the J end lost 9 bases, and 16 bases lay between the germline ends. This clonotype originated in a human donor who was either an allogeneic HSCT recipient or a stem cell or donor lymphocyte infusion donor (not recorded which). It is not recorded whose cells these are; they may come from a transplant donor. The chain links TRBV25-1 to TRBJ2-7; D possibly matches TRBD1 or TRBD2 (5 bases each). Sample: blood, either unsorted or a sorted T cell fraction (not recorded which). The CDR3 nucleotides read TGTGCCAGCATGGGGGACCTACTCGGGCAGTACTTC. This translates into CASMGDLLGQYF.